The text below deals with one TCR beta chain. Its antigen remains unidentified. RNA transcripts yielded amplified TCR beta CDR3 regions. A first-round RT-PCR of the TCR CDR3 used the HTBI primer set. A single record per CDR3 protein comes from TCRdb applying MiXCR to the multiplex PCR reads. The sample contains about 540,000 distinct CDR3 sequences, approximately 44% of which appear only once. This record belongs to a study of T cells in Graves' hyperthyroidism and ophthalmopathy. General study results and limits: For ophthalmopathy, model prediction preceded onset by a median roughly 6.3 months.

The CDR3 spans 16 residues. V lost 2 bases and J lost 1; bases outside the gene matches: 9. Germline CDR1 and CDR2: SQVTM and ANQGSEA. Patients aged 18 to 65 had newly diagnosed hyperthyroidism that had lasted under 2 months. This TCR was recovered from a woman under 30 with Graves' hyperthyroidism. The sample comprised peripheral blood or thyroid tissue (not recorded which). The V call is TRBV29-1, the J call TRBJ2-3; TRBD2 matches at 7 bases. The CDR3, as DNA: TGCAGCGTTGAATTGGGAGGGAGGAGTGGCACAGATACGCAGTATTTT. It translates to CSVELGGRSGTDTQYF.